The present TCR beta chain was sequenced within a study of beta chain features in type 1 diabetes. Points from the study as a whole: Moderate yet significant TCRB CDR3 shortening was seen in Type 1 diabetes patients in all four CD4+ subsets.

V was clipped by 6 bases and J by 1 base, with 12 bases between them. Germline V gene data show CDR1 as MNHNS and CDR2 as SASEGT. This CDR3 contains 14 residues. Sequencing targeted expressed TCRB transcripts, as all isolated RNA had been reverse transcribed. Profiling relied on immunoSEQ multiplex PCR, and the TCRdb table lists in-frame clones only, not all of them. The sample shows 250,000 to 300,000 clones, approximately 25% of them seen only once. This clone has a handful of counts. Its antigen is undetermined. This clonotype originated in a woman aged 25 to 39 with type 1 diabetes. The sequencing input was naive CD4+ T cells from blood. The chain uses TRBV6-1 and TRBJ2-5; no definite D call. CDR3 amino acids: CASRETHTQETQYF. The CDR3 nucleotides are TGTGCCAGCAGGGAAACACACACCCAAGAGACCCAGTACTTC.